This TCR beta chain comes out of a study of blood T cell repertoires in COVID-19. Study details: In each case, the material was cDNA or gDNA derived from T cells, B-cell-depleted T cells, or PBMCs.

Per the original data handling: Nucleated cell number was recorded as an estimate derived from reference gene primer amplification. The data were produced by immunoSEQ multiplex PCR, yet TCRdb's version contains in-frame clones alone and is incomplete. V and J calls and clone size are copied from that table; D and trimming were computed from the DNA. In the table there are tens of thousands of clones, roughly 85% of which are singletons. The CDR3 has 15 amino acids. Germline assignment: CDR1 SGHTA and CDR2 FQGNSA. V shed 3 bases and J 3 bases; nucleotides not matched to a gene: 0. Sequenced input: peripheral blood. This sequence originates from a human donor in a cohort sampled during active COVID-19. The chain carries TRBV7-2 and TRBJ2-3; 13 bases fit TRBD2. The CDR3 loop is CASSLGLAGTDTQYF. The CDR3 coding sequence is TGTGCCAGCAGCTTGGGACTAGCGGGGACAGATACGCAGTATTTT.